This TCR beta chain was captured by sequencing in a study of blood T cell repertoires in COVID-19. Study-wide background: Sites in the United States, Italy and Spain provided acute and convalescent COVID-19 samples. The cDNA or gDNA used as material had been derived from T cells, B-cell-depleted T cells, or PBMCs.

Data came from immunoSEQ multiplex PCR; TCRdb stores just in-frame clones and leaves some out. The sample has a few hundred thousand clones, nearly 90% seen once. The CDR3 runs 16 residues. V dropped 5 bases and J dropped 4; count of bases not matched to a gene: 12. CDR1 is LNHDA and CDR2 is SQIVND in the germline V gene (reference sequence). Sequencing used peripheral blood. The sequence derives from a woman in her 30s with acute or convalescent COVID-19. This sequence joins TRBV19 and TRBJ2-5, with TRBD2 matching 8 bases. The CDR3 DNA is TGTGCCAGTAGTCTCAAGGAATGGAGCGGGAGAGAGACCCAGTACTTC. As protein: CASSLKEWSGRETQYF.